This T cell receptor beta chain was captured by sequencing in a study of T-cell reconstitution after alpha-beta-depleted transplantation in children. Molecular barcoding with unique molecular identifiers was used for the TCRbeta library. TCRdb used MiXCR to reprocess the PCR reads, holding one entry per CDR3 protein. The sample holds a few hundred thousand distinct CDR3 sequences, roughly 13% seen once. Germline V CDR1 and CDR2: SQVTM, ANQGSEA. With 3 bases removed from V and 1 base from J, the gap between germline ends came to 16 bases. The CDR3 sequence is 15 residues long. The TCR comes from a male patient younger than 18 who had a stem cell transplant for acute myeloid leukemia, so the T cells may come from the graft donor. This chain uses TRBV29-1 with TRBJ2-7; possibly TRBD1 for D (6 bases). This sample comprised PBMCs, mostly from graft donor cells, obtained 360 days after TCRalphabeta/CD19-depleted stem cell transplant. CDR3 amino acids: CSVEVWTVASYEQYF. The DNA of the CDR3 is TGCAGCGTTGAGGTCTGGACAGTCGCGTCCTACGAGCAGTACTTC.